This TCR beta chain was identified during a study of read filtering for tumor transcriptome and immune sequencing. About the study: After DNase treatment, RNA was made into whole-transcriptome libraries. Per sample, TCR-region reads ranged about 4.05 to 11 million by IR-seq, about 80 to 1,400 by RNA-seq.

From approximately 400 ng of RNA, a library with molecular barcoded alpha/delta and beta/gamma adaptors was made. TCRdb recomputed calls from the reads with MiXCR, one row per CDR3 protein. The sample has 65,000 or so distinct CDR3 sequences, roughly 20% seen once. This clonotype was counted between two and nine times. The CDR3 is made up of 15 amino acids. With V trimmed by 3 bases and J by 2 bases, 4 bases remained unmatched. Germline V CDR1 and CDR2: LNHNV, YYDKDF (reference sequence). What was sequenced was a population of CD138-negative cells sorted from bone marrow. The chain recombines TRBV15 with TRBJ2-7; 10 bases match TRBD1. The sequence was collected from a donor at least 40 years old with multiple myeloma. The DNA for the CDR3 is TGTGCCACCAGCAGGTCGGGACAGGGGACCTACGAGCAGTACTTC. Its protein product is CATSRSGQGTYEQYF.